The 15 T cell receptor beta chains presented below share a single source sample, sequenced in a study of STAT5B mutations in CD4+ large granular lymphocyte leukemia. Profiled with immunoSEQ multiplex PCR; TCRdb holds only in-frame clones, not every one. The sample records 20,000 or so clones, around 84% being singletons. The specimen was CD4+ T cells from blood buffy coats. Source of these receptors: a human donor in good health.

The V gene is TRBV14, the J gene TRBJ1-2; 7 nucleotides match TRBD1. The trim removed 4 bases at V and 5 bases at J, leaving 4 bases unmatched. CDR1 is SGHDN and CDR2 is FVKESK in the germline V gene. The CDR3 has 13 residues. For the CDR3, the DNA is TGTGCCAGCAGCCTCGGGACAGTTTATGGCTACACCTTC. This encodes CASSLGTVYGYTF.

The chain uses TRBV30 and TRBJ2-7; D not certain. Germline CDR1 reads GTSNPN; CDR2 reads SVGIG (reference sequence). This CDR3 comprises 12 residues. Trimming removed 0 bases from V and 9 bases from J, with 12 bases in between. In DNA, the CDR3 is TGTGCCTGGAGTGTACGTGCGGAATCGCAGTACTTC. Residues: CAWSVRAESQYF.

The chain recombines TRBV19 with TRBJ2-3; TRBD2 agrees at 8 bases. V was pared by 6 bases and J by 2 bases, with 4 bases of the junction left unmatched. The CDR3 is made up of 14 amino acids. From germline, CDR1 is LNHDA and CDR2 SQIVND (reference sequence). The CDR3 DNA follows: TGTGCCAGTAGCGGACTAGCCTCCACAGATACGCAGTATTTT. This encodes CASSGLASTDTQYF.

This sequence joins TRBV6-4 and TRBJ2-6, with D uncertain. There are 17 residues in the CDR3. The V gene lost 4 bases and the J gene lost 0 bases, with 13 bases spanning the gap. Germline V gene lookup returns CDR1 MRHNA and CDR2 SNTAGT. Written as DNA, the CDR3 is TGTGCCAGCAGTGTATCGGCGGCAACCTCTGGGGCCAACGTCCTGACTTTC. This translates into CASSVSAATSGANVLTF.

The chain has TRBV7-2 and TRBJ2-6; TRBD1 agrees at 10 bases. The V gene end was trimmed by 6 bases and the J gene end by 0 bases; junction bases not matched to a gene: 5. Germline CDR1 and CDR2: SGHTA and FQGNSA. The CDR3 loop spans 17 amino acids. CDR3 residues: CASRPGTGASGANVLTF. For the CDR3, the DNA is TGTGCCAGCAGGCCCGGGACAGGGGCCTCTGGGGCCAACGTCCTGACTTTC.

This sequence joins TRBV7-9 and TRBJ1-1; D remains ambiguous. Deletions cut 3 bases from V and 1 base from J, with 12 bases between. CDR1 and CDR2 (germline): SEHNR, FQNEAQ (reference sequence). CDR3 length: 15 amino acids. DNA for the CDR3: TGTGCCAGCAGCTTGAGGGAAGGCGGGAACACTGAAGCTTTCTTT. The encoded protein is CASSLREGGNTEAFF.

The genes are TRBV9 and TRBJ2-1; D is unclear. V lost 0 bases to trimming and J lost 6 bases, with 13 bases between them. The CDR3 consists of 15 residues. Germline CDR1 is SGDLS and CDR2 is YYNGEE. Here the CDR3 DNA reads TGTGCCAGCAGCGTAGCAGCGAGTCCCCTCAATGAGCAGTTCTTC. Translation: CASSVAASPLNEQFF.

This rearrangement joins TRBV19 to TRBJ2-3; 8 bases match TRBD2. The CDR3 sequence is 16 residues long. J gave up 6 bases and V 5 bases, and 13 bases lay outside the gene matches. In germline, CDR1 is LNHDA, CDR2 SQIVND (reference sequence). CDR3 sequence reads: CASSFNSGKSGDTQYF. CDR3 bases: TGTGCCAGTAGTTTTAATAGCGGGAAGTCGGGGGATACGCAGTATTTT.

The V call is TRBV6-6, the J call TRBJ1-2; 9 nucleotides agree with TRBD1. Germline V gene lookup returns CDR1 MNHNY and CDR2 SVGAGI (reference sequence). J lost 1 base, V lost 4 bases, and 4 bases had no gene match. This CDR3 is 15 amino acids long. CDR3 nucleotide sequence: TGTGCCAGCAGTTTCCGACAGGGGGATAACTATGGCTACACCTTC. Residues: CASSFRQGDNYGYTF.

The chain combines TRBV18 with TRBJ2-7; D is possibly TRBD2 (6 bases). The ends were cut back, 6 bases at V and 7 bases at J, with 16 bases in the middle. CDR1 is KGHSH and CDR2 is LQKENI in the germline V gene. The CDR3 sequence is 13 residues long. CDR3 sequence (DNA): TGTGCCAGCTCCCTGCCGGGGAGGAGGGAGCAGTACTTC. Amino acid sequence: CASSLPGRREQYF.

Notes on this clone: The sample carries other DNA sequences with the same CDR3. CDR3 DNA sequence: TGTGCCAGCAGCTCAGCCTACGAGCAGTACTTC. This codes for CASSSAYEQYF. This chain connects TRBV7-2 to TRBJ2-7; D gene ambiguous. V was clipped by 4 bases and J by 2 bases, with 3 bases between them. The CDR3 runs 11 residues. Germline-derived CDR1 and CDR2 are SGHTA and FQGNSA.

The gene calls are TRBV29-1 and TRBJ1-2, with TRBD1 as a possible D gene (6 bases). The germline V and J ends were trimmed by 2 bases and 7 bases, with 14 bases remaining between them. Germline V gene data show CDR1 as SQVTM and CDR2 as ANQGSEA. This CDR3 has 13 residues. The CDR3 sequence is CSVEPPGAFGYTF. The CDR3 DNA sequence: TGCAGCGTTGAACCCCCGGGGGCGTTTGGCTACACCTTC.

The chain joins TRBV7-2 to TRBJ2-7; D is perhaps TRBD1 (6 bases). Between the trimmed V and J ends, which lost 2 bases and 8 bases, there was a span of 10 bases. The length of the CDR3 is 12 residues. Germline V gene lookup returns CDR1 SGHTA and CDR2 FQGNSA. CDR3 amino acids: CASSLQGTQQYF. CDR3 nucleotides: TGTGCCAGCAGCTTACAGGGGACGCAGCAGTACTTC.

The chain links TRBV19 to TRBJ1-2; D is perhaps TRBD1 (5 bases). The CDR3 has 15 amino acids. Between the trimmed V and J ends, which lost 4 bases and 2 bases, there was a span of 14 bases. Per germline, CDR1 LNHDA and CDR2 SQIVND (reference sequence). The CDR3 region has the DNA TGTGCCAGTAGTAGACCAGGAGGGGTCAACTATGGCTACACCTTC. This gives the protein CASSRPGGVNYGYTF.

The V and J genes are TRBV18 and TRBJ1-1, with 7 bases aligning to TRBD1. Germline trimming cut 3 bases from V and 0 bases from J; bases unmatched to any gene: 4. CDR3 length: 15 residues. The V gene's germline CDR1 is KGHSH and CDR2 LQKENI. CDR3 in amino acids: CASSPPTGLNTEAFF. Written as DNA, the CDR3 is TGTGCCAGCTCACCTCCGACAGGGTTGAACACTGAAGCTTTCTTT.